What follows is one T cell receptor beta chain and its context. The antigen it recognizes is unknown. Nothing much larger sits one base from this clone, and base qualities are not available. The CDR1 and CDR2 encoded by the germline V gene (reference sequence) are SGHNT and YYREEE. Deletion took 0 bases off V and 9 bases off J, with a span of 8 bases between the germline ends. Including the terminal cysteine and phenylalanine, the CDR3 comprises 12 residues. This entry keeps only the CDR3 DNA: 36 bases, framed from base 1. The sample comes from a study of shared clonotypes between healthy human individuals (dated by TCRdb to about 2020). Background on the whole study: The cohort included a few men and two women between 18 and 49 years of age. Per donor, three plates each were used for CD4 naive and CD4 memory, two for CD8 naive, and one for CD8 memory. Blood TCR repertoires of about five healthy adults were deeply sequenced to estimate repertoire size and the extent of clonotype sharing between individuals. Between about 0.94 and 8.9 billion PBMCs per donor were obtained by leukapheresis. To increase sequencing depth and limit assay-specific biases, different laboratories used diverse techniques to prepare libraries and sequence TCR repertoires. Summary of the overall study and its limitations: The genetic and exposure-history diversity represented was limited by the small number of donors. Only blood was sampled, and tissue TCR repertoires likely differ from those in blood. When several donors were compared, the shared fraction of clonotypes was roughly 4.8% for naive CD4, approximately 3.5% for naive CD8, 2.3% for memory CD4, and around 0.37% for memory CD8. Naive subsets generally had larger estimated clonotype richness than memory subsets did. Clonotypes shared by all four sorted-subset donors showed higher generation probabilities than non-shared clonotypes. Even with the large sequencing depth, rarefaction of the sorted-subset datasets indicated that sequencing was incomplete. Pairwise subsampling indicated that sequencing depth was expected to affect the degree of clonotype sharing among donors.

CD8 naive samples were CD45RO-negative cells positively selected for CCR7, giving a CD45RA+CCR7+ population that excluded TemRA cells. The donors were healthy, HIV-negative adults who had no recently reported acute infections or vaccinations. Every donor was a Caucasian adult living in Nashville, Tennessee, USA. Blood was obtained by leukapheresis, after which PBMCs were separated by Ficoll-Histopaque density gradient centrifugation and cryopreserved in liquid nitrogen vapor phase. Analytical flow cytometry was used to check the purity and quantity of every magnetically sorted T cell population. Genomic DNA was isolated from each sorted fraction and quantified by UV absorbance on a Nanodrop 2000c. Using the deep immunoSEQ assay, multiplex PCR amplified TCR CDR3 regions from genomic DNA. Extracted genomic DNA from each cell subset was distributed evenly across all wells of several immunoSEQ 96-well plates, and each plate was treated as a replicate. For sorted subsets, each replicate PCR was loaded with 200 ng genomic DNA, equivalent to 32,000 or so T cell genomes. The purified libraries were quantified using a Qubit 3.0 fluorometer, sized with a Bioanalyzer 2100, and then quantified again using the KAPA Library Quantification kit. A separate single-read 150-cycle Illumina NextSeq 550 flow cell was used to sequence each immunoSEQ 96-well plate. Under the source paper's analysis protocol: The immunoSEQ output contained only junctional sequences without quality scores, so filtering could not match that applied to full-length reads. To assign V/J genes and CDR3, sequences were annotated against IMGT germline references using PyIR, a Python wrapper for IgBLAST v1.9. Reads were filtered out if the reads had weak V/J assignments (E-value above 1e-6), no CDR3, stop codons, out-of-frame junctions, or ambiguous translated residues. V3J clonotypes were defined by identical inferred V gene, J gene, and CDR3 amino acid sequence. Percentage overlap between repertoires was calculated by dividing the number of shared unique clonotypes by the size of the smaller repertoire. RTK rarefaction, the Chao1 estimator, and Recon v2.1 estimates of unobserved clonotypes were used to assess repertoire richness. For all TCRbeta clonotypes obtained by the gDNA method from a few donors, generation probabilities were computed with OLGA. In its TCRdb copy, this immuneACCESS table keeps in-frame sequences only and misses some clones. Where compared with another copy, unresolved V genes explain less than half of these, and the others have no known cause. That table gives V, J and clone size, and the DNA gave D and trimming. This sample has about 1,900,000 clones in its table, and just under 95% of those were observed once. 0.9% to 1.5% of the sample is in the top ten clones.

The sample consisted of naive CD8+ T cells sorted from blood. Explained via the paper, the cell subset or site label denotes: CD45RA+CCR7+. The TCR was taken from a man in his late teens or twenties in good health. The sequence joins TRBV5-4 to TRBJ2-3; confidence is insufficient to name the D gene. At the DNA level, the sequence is TGTGCCAGCAGCTTGGGTCTAGGGACGCAGTATTTT. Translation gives CASSLGLGTQYF.